What follows is one TCR beta chain and its context. Its antigen is unknown. No base quality information exists; no much larger clone differs at one position. The immunoSEQ Assay, a bias-controlled multiplex PCR, was used to amplify TCRbeta CDR3 regions from genomic DNA. The authors' pipeline ran thus. Nucleated cell counts per sample were estimated from amplification of reference gene primers within the assay. To quantify the absolute abundance of each unique TCRbeta CDR3 rearrangement, sequence reads were collapsed and filtered. Productive Simpson clonality was computed per sample as the square root of Simpson's diversity index over productive rearrangements. This immuneACCESS table, as held by TCRdb, lists in-frame sequences with V and J called but not all clones. Of the missing ones, under half trace to an unresolved V gene in checked studies; the others have no known cause. V and J calls and clone size follow that table, whereas D and trimming were derived from the DNA. The sample yields under 130,000 clones; roughly 82% were counted once. The ten largest clones capture 12% of the sample.

This record belongs to a study of blood T cell repertoires in COVID-19 (dated by TCRdb to about 2020). About the study as a whole: Samples covering the acute and convalescent phases of COVID-19 were provided by collaborators in the United States, Italy and Spain. Samples were obtained from the ongoing ImmuneRACE study (first 160 participants) and from about 1,300 subjects provided by 6 global collaborators. Where available, HLA class I and class II types were obtained from metadata supplied by the sample provider rather than from assay-based typing. A de-identified subject ID, COVID-19 status, age in years and sex were almost always included in the sample metadata. The repertoires were released in a freely available public database intended as a resource for research on the immune response to SARS-CoV-2. The material from the prospective study consisted of cDNA or gDNA derived from T cells, B-cell-depleted T cells, or PBMCs. Subjects who had been exposed to COVID-19, were actively infected with it, or had recovered from it provided the deeply sampled blood TCRbeta repertoires that made up the dataset.

Collaborating institutions collected whole blood in K2EDTA tubes following their own protocols. For TCRbeta analysis, collaborators shipped samples as frozen whole blood, isolated PBMCs, or DNA extracted from either of those sample types. Results the study describes overall, beyond this receptor: The quantity of clinical and demographic metadata differed by source and by participant and was supplied without curation.

CDR3 length: 19 amino acids, cysteine to phenylalanine. The CDR3 DNA has 57 bases and is translated from base 1. CDR1 and CDR2, per the germline V gene, are SGDLS and YYNGEE. Germline trimming: 3 bases from V, 2 bases from J; junction bases outside gene matches: 16. Here the chain combines TRBV9 and TRBJ2-5; TRBD1 matches 10 bases in the middle. Sequencing was performed on peripheral blood. The sequence derives from a human donor in a cohort sampled during active COVID-19. The sequence in DNA is TGTGCCAGCAGCGCATCCGGGACAGGGGCCCCCTGGGGTCAAGAGACCCAGTACTTC. It is translated as CASSASGTGAPWGQETQYF.